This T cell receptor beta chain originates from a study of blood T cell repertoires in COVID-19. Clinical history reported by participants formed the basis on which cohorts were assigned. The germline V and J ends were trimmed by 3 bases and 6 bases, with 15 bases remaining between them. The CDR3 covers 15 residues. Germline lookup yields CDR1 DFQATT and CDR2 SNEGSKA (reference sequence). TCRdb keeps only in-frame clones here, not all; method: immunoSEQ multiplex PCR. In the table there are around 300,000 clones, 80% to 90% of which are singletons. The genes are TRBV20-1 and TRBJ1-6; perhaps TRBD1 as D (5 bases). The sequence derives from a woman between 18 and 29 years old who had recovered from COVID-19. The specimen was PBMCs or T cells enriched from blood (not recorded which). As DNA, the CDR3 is TGCAGTGCTAGTAACCAGGGAGGGAGTAATTCACCCCTCCACTTT. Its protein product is CSASNQGGSNSPLHF.